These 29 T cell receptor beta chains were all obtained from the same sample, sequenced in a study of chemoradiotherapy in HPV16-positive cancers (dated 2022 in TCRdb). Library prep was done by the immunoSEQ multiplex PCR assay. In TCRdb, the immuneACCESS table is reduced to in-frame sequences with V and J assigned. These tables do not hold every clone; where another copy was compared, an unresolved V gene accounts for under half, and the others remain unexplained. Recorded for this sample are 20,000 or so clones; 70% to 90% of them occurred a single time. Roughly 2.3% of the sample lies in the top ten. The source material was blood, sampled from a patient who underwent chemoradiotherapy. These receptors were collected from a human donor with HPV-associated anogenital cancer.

The CDR3 region is CASSPSGVDYGYTF. The CDR3 region has the DNA TGTGCCAGCAGCCCATCAGGAGTGGACTATGGCTACACCTTC. The chain joins TRBV9 to TRBJ1-2, with D unresolved. From germline, CDR1 is SGDLS and CDR2 YYNGEE. The CDR3 has 14 residues. The ends were cut back, 4 bases at V and 3 bases at J, with 13 bases in the middle.

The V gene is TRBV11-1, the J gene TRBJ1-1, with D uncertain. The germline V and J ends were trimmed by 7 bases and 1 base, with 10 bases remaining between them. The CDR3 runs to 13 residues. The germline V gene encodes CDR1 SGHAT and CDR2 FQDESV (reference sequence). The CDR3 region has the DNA TGTGCCAGCACCCGACGAGGGAACACTGAAGCTTTCTTT. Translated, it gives CASTRRGNTEAFF.

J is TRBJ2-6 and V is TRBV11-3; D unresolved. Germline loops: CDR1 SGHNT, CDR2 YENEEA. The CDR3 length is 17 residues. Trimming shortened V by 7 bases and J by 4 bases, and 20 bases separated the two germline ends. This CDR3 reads CASTPLLGLGGANVLTF. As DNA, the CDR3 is TGTGCCAGCACCCCTCTGTTGGGTCTAGGGGGGGCCAACGTCCTGACTTTC.

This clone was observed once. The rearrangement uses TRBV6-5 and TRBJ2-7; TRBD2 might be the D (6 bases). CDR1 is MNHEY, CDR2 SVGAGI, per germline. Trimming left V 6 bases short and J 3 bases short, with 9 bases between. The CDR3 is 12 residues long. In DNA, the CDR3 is TGTGCCAGCAGGCAGGGAGGCTACGAGCAGTACTTC. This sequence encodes CASRQGGYEQYF.

The CDR3 reads CASKGTSGVREQYF. CDR3 nucleotides: TGTGCCAGCAAAGGGACTAGCGGGGTACGTGAGCAGTACTTC. The V call is TRBV6-5, the J call TRBJ2-5, with 13 bases aligning to TRBD2. V trimming: 7 bases; J trimming: 11 bases; junction bases outside the gene matches: 10. CDR3 length equals 14 residues. The germline CDR1 and CDR2 sequences are MNHEY and SVGAGI.

The CDR3 DNA follows: TGTGCCAGCAGCTTGGGAGTAGATAATTCACCCCTCCACTTT. Translated, it gives CASSLGVDNSPLHF. The chain uses TRBV5-5 and TRBJ1-6, with no clear D. Germline values: CDR1 SGHKS, CDR2 YYEKEE (reference sequence). Trimming cost V 0 bases and J 5 bases, with 6 bases left between them. CDR3 length equals 14 residues.

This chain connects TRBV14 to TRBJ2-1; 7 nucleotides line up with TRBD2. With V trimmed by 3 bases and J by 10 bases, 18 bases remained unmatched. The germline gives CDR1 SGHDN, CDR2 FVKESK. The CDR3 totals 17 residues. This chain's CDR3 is CASSHELLADPRWEQFF. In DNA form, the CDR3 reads TGTGCCAGCAGCCACGAGCTTCTAGCGGACCCCAGGTGGGAGCAGTTCTTC.

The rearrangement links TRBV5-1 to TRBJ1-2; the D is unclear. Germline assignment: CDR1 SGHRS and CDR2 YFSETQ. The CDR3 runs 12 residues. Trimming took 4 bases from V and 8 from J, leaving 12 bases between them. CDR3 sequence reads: CASSEGIPGYTF. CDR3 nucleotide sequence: TGCGCCAGCAGCGAAGGGATTCCCGGCTACACCTTC. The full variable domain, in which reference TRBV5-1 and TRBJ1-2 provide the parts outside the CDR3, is KAGVTQTPRYLIKTRGQQVTLSCSPISGHRSVSWYQQTPGQGLQFLFEYFSETQRNKGNFPGRFSGRQFSNSRSEMNVSTLELGDSALYLCASSEGIPGYTFGSGTRLTVV.

The CDR3 reads CASSSRQGFGAEAFF. The CDR3 DNA sequence: TGTGCCAGTAGTTCTAGACAGGGCTTTGGAGCTGAAGCTTTCTTT. V usage is TRBV19 and J usage is TRBJ1-1, with 7 bases lining up with TRBD1. Germline trimming cut 5 bases from V and 6 bases from J; bases unmatched to any gene: 12. CDR3 length: 15 amino acids. Germline values: CDR1 LNHDA, CDR2 SQIVND (reference sequence).

The CDR3 spells CASSPQDVQTVFKQYF. CDR3 bases: TGTGCCAGCTCACCGCAAGACGTACAGACAGTATTCAAGCAGTACTTC. The V gene is TRBV18, the J gene TRBJ2-7, with TRBD1 as a possible D gene (5 bases). The CDR3 consists of 16 residues. V was pared by 3 bases and J by 8 bases, with 23 bases between. Germline-derived CDR1 and CDR2 are KGHSH and LQKENI. The full variable domain, completed using reference TRBV18 and TRBJ2-7, is NAGVMQNPRHLVRRRGQEARLRCSPMKGHSHVYWYRQLPEEGLKFMVYLQKENIIDESGMPKERFSAEFPKEGPSILRIQQVVRGDSAAYFCASSPQDVQTVFKQYFGPGTRLTVT.

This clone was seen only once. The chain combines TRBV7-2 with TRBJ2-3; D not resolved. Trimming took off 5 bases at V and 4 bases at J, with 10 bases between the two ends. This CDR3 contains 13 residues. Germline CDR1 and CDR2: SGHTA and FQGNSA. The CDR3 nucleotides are TGTGCCAGCAGCCGAGAACTCGCAGATACGCAGTATTTT. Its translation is CASSRELADTQYF.

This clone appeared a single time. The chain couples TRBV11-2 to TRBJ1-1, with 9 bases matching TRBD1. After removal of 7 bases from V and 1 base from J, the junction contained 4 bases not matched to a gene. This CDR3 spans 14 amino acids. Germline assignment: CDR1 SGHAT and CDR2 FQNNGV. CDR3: CASTRDRANTEAFF. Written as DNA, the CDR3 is TGTGCCAGCACCAGGGACAGGGCGAACACTGAAGCTTTCTTT.

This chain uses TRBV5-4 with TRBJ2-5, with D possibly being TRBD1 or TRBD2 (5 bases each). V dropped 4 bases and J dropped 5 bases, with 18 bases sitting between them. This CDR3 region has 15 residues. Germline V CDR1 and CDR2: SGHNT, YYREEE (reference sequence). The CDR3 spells CASSPGTILSETQYF. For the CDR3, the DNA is TGTGCCAGCAGCCCCGGGACGATTTTATCGGAGACCCAGTACTTC.

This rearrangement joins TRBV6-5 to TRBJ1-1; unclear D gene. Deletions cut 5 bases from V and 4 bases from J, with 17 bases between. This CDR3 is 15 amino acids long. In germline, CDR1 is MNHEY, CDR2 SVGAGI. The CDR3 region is CASSAEGGRGTEAFF. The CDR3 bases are TGTGCCAGCAGTGCGGAGGGCGGTCGTGGCACTGAAGCTTTCTTT.

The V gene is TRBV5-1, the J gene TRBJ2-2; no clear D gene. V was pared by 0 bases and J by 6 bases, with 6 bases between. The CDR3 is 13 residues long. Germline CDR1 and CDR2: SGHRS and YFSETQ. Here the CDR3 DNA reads TGCGCCAGCAGCTTGGCCAGCCCCGGGGAGCTGTTTTTT. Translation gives CASSLASPGELFF.

CDR3 DNA sequence: TGTGCCAGTAGTATTCAACCGGGACAGGGATACGAGCAGTACTTC. This sequence encodes CASSIQPGQGYEQYF. J is TRBJ2-7 and V is TRBV19, with 9 bases identical to TRBD1. Germline V lookup: CDR1 LNHDA, CDR2 SQIVND (reference sequence). The V gene end was trimmed by 3 bases and the J gene end by 4 bases; junction bases not matched to a gene: 7. The CDR3 spans 15 residues.

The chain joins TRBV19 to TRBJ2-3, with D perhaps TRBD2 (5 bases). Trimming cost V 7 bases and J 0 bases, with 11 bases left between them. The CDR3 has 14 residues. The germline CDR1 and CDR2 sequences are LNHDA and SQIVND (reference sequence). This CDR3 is CASTPPGSTDTQYF. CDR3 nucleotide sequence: TGTGCCAGTACCCCCCCGGGGAGCACAGATACGCAGTATTTT.

The DNA for the CDR3 is TGTGCCAGCTACCAAAGGGAAAAACTGTTTTTT. As protein: CASYQREKLFF. This chain connects TRBV28 to TRBJ1-4, with D unclear. CDR3 length: 11 residues. Trimming left V 8 bases short and J 8 bases short, with 9 bases between. The germline V gene has CDR1 MDHEN and CDR2 SYDVKM.

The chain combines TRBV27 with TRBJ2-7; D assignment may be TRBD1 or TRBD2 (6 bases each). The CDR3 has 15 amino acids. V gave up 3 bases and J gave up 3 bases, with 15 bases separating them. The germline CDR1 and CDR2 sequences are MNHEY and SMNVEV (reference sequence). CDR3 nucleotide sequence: TGTGCCAGCAGTTTCGGGGGCAGGGAGATCTACGAGCAGTACTTC. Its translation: CASSFGGREIYEQYF.

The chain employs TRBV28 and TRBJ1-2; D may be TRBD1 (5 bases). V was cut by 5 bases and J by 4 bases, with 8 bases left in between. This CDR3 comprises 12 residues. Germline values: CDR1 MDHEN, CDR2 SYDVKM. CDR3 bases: TGTGCCAGCAGTCAGGGACTCTATGGCTACACCTTC. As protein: CASSQGLYGYTF.

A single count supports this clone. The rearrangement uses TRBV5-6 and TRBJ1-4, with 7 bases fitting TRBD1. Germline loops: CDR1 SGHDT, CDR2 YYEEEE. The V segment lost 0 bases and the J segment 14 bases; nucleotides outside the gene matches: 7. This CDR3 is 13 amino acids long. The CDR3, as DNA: TGTGCCAGCAGCTTGGGGGCCGACAGGGTGCTGTTTTTT. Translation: CASSLGADRVLFF. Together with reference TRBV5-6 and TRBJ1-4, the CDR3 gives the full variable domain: DAGVTQSPTHLIKTRGQQVTLRCSPKSGHDTVSWYQQALGQGPQFIFQYYEEEERQRGNFPDRFSGHQFPNYSSELNVNALLLGDSALYLCASSLGADRVLFFGSGTQLSVL.

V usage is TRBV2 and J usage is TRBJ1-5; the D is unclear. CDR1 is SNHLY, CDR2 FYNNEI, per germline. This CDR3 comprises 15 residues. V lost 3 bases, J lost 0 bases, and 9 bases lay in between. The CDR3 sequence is CASSESRSSNQPQHF. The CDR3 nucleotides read TGTGCCAGCAGTGAGTCTCGGTCTAGCAATCAGCCCCAGCATTTT.

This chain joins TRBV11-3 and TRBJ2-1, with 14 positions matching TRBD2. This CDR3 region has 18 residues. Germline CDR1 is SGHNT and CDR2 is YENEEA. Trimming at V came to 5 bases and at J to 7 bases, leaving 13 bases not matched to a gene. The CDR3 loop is CASSPGAGLAGGGNEQFF. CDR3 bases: TGTGCCAGCAGCCCCGGGGCCGGACTAGCGGGAGGAGGTAATGAGCAGTTCTTC.

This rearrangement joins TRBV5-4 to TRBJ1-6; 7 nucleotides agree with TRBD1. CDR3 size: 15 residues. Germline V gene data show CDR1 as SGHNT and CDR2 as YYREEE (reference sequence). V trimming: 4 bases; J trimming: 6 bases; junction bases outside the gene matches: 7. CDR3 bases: TGTGCCAGCAGCCTGCAACAGGGGATTAATTCACCCCTCCACTTT. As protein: CASSLQQGINSPLHF.

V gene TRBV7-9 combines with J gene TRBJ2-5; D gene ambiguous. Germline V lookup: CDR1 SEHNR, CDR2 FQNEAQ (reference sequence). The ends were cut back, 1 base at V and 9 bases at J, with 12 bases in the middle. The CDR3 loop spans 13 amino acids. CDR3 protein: CASSLGEASAQYF. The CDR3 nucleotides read TGTGCCAGCAGCTTAGGCGAAGCTTCGGCCCAGTACTTC. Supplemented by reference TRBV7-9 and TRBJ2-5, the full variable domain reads DTGVSQNPRHKITKRGQNVTFRCDPISEHNRLYWYRQTLGQGPEFLTYFQNEAQLEKSRLLSDRFSAERPKGSFSTLEIQRTEQGDSAMYLCASSLGEASAQYFGPGTRLLVL.

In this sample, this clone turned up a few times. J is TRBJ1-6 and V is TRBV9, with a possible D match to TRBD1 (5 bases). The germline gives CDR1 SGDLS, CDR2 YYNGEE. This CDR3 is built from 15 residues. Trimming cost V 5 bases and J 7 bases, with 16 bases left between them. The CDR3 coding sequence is TGTGCCAGCAGAGAGGGGAGGGGTGACAATTCACCCCTCCACTTT. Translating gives CASREGRGDNSPLHF.

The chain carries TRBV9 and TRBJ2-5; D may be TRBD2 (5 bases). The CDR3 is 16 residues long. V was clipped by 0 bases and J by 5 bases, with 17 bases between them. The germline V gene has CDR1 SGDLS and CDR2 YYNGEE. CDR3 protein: CASSVGSAGGVETQYF. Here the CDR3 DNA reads TGTGCCAGCAGCGTAGGGTCTGCAGGAGGTGTGGAGACCCAGTACTTC.

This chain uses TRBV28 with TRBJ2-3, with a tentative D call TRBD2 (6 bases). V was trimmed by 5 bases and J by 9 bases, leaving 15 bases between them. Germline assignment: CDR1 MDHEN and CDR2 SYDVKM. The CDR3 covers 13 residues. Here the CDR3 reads CASSPSSSDTQYF. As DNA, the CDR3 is TGTGCCAGCAGTCCATCATCTAGCGACACGCAGTATTTT. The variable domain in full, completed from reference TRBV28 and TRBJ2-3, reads DVKVTQSSRYLVKRTGEKVFLECVQDMDHENMFWYRQDPGLGLRLIYFSYDVKMKEKGDIPEGYSVSREKKERFSLILESASTNQTSMYLCASSPSSSDTQYFGPGTRLTVL.

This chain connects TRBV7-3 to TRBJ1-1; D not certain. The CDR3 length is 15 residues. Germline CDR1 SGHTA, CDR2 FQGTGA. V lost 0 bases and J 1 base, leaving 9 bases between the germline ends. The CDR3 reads CASSLTLVPNTEAFF. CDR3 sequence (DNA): TGTGCCAGCAGCTTAACTCTAGTACCGAACACTGAAGCTTTCTTT.